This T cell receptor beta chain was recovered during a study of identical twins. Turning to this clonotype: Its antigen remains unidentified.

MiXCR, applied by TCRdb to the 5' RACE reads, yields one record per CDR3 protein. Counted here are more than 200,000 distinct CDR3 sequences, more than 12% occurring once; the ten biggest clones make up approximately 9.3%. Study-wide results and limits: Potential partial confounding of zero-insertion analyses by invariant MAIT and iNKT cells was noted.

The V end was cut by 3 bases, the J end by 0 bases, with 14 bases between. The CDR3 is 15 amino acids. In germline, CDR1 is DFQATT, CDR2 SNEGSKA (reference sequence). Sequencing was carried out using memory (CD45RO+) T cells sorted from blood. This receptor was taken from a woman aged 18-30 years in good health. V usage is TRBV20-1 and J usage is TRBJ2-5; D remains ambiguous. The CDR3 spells CSASVSLLYQETQYF. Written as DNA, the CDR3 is TGCAGTGCTAGCGTCTCGCTCCTGTACCAAGAGACCCAGTACTTC.